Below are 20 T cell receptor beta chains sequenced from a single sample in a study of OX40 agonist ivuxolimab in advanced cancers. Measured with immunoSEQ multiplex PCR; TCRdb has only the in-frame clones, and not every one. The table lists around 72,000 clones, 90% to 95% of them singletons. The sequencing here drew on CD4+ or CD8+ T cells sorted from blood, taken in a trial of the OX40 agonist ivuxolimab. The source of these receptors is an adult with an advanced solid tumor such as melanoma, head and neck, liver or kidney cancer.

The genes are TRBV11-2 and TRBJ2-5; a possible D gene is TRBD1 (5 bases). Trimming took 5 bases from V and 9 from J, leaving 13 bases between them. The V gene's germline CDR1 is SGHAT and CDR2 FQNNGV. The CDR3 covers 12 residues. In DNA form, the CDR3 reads TGTGCCAGCAGCCTGGAAGGGGCGTCCCAGTACTTC. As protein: CASSLEGASQYF. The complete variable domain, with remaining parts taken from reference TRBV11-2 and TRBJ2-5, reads EAGVAQSPRYKIIEKRQSVAFWCNPISGHATLYWYQQILGQGPKLLIQFQNNGVVDDSQLPKDRFSAERLKGVDSTLKIQPAKLEDSAVYLCASSLEGASQYFGPGTRLLVL.

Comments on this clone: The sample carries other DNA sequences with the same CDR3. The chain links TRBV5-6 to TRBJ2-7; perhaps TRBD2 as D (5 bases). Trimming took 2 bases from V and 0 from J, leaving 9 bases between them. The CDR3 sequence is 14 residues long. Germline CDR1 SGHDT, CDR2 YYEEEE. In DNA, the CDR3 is TGTGCCAGCAGCTTAGGTGGGAGCTCCTACGAGCAGTACTTC. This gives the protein CASSLGGSSYEQYF.

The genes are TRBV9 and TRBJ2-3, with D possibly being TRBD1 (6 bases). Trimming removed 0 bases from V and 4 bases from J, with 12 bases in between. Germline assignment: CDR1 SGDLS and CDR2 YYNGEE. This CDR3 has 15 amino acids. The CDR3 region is CASSVALGGADTQYF. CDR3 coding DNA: TGTGCCAGCAGCGTAGCCTTAGGGGGAGCAGATACGCAGTATTTT.

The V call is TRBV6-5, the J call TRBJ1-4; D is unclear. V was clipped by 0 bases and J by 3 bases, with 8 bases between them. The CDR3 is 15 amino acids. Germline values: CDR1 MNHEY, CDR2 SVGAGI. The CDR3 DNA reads TGTGCCAGCAGTTACTCAGGGCGGTCTAATGAAAAACTGTTTTTT. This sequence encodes CASSYSGRSNEKLFF.

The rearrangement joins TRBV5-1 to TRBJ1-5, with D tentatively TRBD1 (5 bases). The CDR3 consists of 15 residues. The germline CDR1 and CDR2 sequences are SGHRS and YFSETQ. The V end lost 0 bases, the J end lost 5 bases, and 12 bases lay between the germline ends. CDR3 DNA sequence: TGCGCCAGCAGCTTGGTTGGCAGGGAGGATCAGCCCCAGCATTTT. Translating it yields CASSLVGREDQPQHF. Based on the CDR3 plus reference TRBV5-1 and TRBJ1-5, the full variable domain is KAGVTQTPRYLIKTRGQQVTLSCSPISGHRSVSWYQQTPGQGLQFLFEYFSETQRNKGNFPGRFSGRQFSNSRSEMNVSTLELGDSALYLCASSLVGREDQPQHFGDGTRLSIL.

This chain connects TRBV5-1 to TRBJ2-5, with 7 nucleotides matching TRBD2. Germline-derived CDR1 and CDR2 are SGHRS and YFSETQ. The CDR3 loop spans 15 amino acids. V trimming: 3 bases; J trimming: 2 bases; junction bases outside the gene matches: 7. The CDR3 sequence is CASSSGTTRQETQYF. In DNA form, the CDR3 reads TGCGCCAGCAGCTCCGGGACTACACGACAAGAGACCCAGTACTTC. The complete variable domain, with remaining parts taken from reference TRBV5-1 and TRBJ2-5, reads KAGVTQTPRYLIKTRGQQVTLSCSPISGHRSVSWYQQTPGQGLQFLFEYFSETQRNKGNFPGRFSGRQFSNSRSEMNVSTLELGDSALYLCASSSGTTRQETQYFGPGTRLLVL.

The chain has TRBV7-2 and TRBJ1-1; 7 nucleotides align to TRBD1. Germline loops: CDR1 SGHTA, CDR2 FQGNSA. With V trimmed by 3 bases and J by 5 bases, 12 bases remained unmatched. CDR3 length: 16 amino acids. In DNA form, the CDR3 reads TGTGCCAGCAGCTTCCCCGGGGCAGGGGGTTATACTGAAGCTTTCTTT. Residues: CASSFPGAGGYTEAFF.

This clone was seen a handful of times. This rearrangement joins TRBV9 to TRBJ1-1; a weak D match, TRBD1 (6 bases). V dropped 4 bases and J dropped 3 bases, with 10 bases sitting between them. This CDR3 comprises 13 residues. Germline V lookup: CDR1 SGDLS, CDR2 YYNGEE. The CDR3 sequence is CASSIRQDTEAFF. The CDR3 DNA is TGTGCCAGCAGCATACGACAGGACACTGAAGCTTTCTTT.

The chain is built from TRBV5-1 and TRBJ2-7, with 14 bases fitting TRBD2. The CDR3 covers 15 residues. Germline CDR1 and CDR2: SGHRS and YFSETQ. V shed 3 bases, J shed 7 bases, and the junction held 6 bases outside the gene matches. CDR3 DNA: TGCGCCAGCAGCTGGGGGACTAGCGGGGGCGGGGAGCAGTACTTC. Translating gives CASSWGTSGGGEQYF.

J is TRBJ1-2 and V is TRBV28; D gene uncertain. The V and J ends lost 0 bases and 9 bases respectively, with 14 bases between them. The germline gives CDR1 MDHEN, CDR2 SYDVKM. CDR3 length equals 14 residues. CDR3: CASSLWRGAESYTF. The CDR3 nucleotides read TGTGCCAGCAGTTTATGGCGGGGTGCTGAAAGCTACACCTTC.

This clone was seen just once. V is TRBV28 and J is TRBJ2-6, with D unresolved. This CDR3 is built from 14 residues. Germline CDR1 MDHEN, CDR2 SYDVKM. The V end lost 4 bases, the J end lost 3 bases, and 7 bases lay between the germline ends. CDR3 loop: CASSYSNGANVLTF. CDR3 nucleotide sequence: TGTGCCAGCAGTTACAGTAATGGGGCCAACGTCCTGACTTTC.

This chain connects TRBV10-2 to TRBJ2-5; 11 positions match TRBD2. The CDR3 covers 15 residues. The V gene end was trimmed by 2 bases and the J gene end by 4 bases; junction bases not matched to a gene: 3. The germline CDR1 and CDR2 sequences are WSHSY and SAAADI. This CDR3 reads CASSEGLAGGETQYF. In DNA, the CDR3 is TGCGCCAGCAGTGAGGGCCTAGCGGGAGGAGAGACCCAGTACTTC.

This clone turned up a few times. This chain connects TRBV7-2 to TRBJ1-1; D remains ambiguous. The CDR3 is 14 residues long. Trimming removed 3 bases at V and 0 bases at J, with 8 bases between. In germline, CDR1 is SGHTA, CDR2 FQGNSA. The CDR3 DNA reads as TGTGCCAGCAGCTTGAGCCTGTTGAACACTGAAGCTTTCTTT. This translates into CASSLSLLNTEAFF.

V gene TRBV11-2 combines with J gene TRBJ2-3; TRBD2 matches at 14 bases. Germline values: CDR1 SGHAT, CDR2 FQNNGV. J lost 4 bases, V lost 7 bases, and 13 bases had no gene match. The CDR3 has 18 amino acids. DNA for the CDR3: TGTGCCAGCACCCCCTCAGCCGGACTAGCGGGGGGCCCAGATACGCAGTATTTT. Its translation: CASTPSAGLAGGPDTQYF.

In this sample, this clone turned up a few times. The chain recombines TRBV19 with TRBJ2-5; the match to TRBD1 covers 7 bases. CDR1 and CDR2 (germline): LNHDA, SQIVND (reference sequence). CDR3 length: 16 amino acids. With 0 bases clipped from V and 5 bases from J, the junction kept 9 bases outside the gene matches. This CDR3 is CASSIDHSRGKETQYF. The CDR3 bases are TGTGCCAGTAGTATAGATCACTCCAGGGGGAAGGAGACCCAGTACTTC.

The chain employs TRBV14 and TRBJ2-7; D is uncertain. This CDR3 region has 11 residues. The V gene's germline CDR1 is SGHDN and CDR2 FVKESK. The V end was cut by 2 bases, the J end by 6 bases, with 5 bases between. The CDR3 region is CASSQTSEQYF. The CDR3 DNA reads TGTGCCAGCAGCCAAACGAGCGAGCAGTACTTC.

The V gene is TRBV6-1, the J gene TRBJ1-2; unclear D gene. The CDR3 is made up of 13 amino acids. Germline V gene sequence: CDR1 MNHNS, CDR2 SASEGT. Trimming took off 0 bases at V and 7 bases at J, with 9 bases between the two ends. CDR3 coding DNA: TGTGCCAGCAGTGAAGCGCGGGCAGGTGGCTACACCTTC. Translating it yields CASSEARAGGYTF.

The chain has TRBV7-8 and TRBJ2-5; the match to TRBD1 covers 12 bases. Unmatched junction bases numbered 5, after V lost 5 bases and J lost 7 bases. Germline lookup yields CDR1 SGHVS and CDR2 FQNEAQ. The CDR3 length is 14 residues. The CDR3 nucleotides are TGTGCCAGCAGCGCCGGGACAGGGGGCGCGACCCAGTACTTC. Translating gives CASSAGTGGATQYF.

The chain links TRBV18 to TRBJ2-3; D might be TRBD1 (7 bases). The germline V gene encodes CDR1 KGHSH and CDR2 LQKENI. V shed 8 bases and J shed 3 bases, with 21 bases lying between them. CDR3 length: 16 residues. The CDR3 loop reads CASATRGVKLTDTQYF. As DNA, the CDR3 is TGTGCCAGCGCCACCAGGGGGGTGAAGTTGACAGATACGCAGTATTTT.

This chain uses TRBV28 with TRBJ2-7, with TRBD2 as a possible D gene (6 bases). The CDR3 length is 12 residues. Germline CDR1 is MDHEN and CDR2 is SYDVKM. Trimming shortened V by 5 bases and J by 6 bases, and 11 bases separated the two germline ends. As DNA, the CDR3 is TGTGCCAGCAGTCTGGAGGGATCCGAGCAGTACTTC. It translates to CASSLEGSEQYF.